One sample yielded the 15 T cell receptor beta chains listed below, sequenced in a study of T-cell memory formation after mild COVID-19. TCRdb called the 5' RACE reads again in MiXCR, with one record for every CDR3 protein. The sample yields 300,000 to 400,000 distinct CDR3 sequences, approximately 16% seen once. The sample comprised PBMCs or a T cell subset sorted from them (not recorded which). Source of these receptors: a man younger than 35 who had mild COVID-19 (a few samples of this study predate the infection). Cell type and time point are not known.

This chain joins TRBV19 and TRBJ2-5; a weak D match, TRBD1 (6 bases). V shed 7 bases and J shed 5 bases, with 11 bases lying between them. CDR1 LNHDA and CDR2 SQIVND come from the germline V gene (reference sequence). The CDR3 has 12 amino acids. The CDR3 loop is CASTNRAETQYF. In nucleotides, the CDR3 is TGTGCCAGTACCAACAGGGCCGAGACCCAGTACTTC.

This chain connects TRBV12-5 to TRBJ1-2; tentative D call: TRBD1 (5 bases). The V gene's germline CDR1 is LGHNT and CDR2 FRNRAP. The CDR3 length is 14 residues. Trimming took 6 bases from V and 1 from J, leaving 12 bases between them. In DNA, the CDR3 is TGTGCTAGTGGGGGGACCGAAAGTAACTATGGCTACACCTTC. It yields the protein CASGGTESNYGYTF.

A few counts support this clonotype. The CDR3 region has the DNA TGTGCCAGCTCATATATCGCGGCGGGGCCCTACAATGAGCAGTTCTTC. Amino acid sequence: CASSYIAAGPYNEQFF. The chain links TRBV18 to TRBJ2-1, with D possibly being TRBD2 (6 bases). Germline V gene data show CDR1 as KGHSH and CDR2 as LQKENI. V gave up 5 bases and J gave up 2 bases, with 16 bases separating them. The CDR3 length is 16 residues.

The sample holds a few counts of this clonotype. The CDR3 region is CASSYRAGTQYF. CDR3 DNA sequence: TGTGCCAGCAGTTACAGAGCGGGTACGCAGTATTTT. The genes are TRBV6-2 or TRBV6-3 and TRBJ2-3, with D perhaps TRBD2 (6 bases). The ends were cut back, 2 bases at V and 8 bases at J, with 8 bases in the middle. From germline, CDR1 is MNHEY and CDR2 SVGEGT. The CDR3 covers 12 residues.

This clonotype was picked up a small number of times. The J gene is TRBJ1-2, the V gene TRBV5-1; D not resolved. The V gene lost 0 bases and the J gene lost 5 bases, with 2 bases spanning the gap. In germline, CDR1 is SGHRS, CDR2 YFSETQ. This CDR3 comprises 11 residues. The CDR3 loop reads CASSLEYGYTF. CDR3 nucleotides: TGCGCCAGCAGCTTGGAATATGGCTACACCTTC.

V gene TRBV5-1 combines with J gene TRBJ1-5, with 9 bases identical to TRBD1. The CDR3 runs to 15 residues. The V segment lost 0 bases and the J segment 4 bases; nucleotides outside the gene matches: 2. Germline loops: CDR1 SGHRS, CDR2 YFSETQ. The CDR3 here is CASSLDGQGNQPQHF. CDR3 in DNA: TGCGCCAGCAGCTTGGATGGACAGGGGAATCAGCCCCAGCATTTT. The whole variable domain, remainder taken from reference TRBV5-1 and TRBJ1-5, is KAGVTQTPRYLIKTRGQQVTLSCSPISGHRSVSWYQQTPGQGLQFLFEYFSETQRNKGNFPGRFSGRQFSNSRSEMNVSTLELGDSALYLCASSLDGQGNQPQHFGDGTRLSIL.

The table lists this clonotype with a few counts. The rearrangement joins TRBV29-1 to TRBJ2-3; D not resolved. Germline V CDR1 and CDR2: SQVTM, ANQGSEA. V shed 1 base and J shed 0 bases, with 14 bases lying between them. The CDR3 spans 16 residues. The DNA for the CDR3 is TGCAGCGTTGAAGGGTTGTCAATCATTAGCACAGATACGCAGTATTTT. Protein product: CSVEGLSIISTDTQYF.

The genes are TRBV7-2 and TRBJ2-7, with D possibly matching TRBD1 (5 bases). The germline V and J ends were trimmed by 0 bases and 2 bases, with 11 bases remaining between them. CDR1 and CDR2 (germline): SGHTA, FQGNSA. The CDR3 covers 15 residues. The CDR3, as DNA: TGTGCCAGCAGCTTAGCGACAGCTACCGCCTACGAGCAGTACTTC. Protein product: CASSLATATAYEQYF.

This clonotype was seen only a few times. V gene TRBV5-6 combines with J gene TRBJ2-5; no clear D gene. Per the germline V gene, CDR1 is SGHDT and CDR2 is YYEEEE. V dropped 4 bases and J dropped 1 base, with 14 bases sitting between them. The CDR3 loop spans 15 amino acids. DNA for the CDR3: TGTGCCAGCAGCGTTGTAGGCTGGCCCCAAGAGACCCAGTACTTC. Its protein product is CASSVVGWPQETQYF.

There are many counts of this clonotype. For the CDR3, the DNA is TGTGCCAGCAGAAGTCCCGGAGAGCAGTACTTC. Protein: CASRSPGEQYF. This sequence joins TRBV6-2 or TRBV6-3 and TRBJ2-7, with unresolved D. V lost 6 bases and J 7 bases, leaving 10 bases between the germline ends. The CDR3 runs 11 residues. CDR1 MNHEY and CDR2 SVGEGT come from the germline V gene.

V gene TRBV3-1 combines with J gene TRBJ1-3, with D tentatively TRBD1 (5 bases). Germline-derived CDR1 and CDR2 are LGHDT and YNNKEL (reference sequence). V dropped 2 bases and J dropped 6 bases, with 17 bases sitting between them. The CDR3 extends over 16 amino acids. CDR3 DNA: TGTGCCAGCAGCCAAACAACTCAGGGCTGGGAAAACACCATATATTTT. Translating it yields CASSQTTQGWENTIYF.

This clonotype has a count of ten or more. The chain links TRBV7-9 to TRBJ2-3, with D possibly called TRBD1 or TRBD2 (5 bases each). From germline, CDR1 is SEHNR and CDR2 FQNEAQ (reference sequence). The CDR3 covers 14 residues. Trimming took off 4 bases at V and 4 bases at J, with 12 bases between the two ends. The CDR3 loop reads CASSYRGLADTQYF. CDR3 DNA sequence: TGTGCCAGCAGCTACCGGGGCCTGGCAGATACGCAGTATTTT.

The rearrangement uses TRBV12-3 or TRBV12-4 and TRBJ1-5; TRBD1 might be the D (6 bases). Trimming left V 7 bases short and J 0 bases short, with 13 bases between. The CDR3 length is 15 residues. The CDR3 here is CASTPQGVSNQPQHF. CDR3 nucleotides: TGTGCCAGCACCCCACAGGGCGTTAGCAATCAGCCCCAGCATTTT.

The chain uses TRBV12-3 or TRBV12-4 and TRBJ2-5; D is ambiguous. The CDR3 sequence is 14 residues long. Trimming pared 2 bases from V and 4 bases from J, leaving 11 bases between. The CDR3 sequence: CASSLNTIPETQYF. The CDR3 nucleotides are TGTGCCAGCAGTTTAAACACCATCCCAGAGACCCAGTACTTC.

This clonotype was observed a few times. The rearrangement links TRBV2 to TRBJ2-2; possibly TRBD1 for D (6 bases). Germline CDR1 SNHLY, CDR2 FYNNEI. The CDR3 spans 16 residues. V lost 3 bases and J 2 bases, leaving 13 bases between the germline ends. CDR3 nucleotide sequence: TGTGCCAGCAGTGATATAGGGACAATTAACACCGGGGAGCTGTTTTTT. This gives the protein CASSDIGTINTGELFF.